The clone carrying this T cell receptor beta chain has at least ten counts. Enrollees, about 18 to 95 years old, lived in 24 US areas. Each participant's cohort was designated according to participant-reported clinical history. Participants classified as exposed had met a COVID-19 case within 2 weeks before study entry. Assay used: immunoSEQ multiplex PCR; TCRdb lists only in-frame clones, some missing. This sample has under 250,000 clones, with under 90% found just once. These data come from a study of blood T cell repertoires in COVID-19. Across the whole study: PBMCs, B-cell-depleted T cells, or T cells were the source of the cDNA or gDNA that made up the material.

CDR3 length: 15 residues. Germline V gives CDR1 KGHDR, CDR2 SFDVKD. V lost 2 bases and J lost 8, with 14 bases in between. The chain recombines TRBV24-1 with TRBJ2-2; the D gene is possibly TRBD2 (5 bases). Sequenced: PBMCs or T cells enriched from blood (not recorded which). This clonotype originated in a woman aged 40 to 50 who had been exposed to COVID-19. Written as DNA, the CDR3 is TGTGCCACCAGTGATTCCCGCCCGGGGTTAGGGGAGCTGTTTTTT. Its protein is CATSDSRPGLGELFF.